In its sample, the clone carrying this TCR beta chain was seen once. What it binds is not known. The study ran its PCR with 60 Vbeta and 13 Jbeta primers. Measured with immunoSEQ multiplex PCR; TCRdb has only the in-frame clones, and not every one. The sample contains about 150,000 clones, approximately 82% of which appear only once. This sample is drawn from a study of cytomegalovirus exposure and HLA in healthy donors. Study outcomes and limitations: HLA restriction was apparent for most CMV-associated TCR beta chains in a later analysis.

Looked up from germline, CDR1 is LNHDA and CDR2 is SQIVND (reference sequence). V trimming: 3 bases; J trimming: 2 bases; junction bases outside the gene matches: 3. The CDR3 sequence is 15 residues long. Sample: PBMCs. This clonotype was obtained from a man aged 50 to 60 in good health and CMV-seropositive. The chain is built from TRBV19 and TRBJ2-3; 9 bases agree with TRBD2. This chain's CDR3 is CASSIGLAPTDTQYF. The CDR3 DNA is TGTGCCAGTAGTATCGGACTAGCGCCCACAGATACGCAGTATTTT.